This T cell receptor beta chain was obtained from a study of blood T cell repertoires in COVID-19. Study overall: Sources were T cells, B-cell-depleted T cells, or PBMCs; the material itself was cDNA or gDNA.

V shed 4 bases and J shed 6 bases, with 13 bases lying between them. Germline assignment: CDR1 SGHRS and CDR2 YFSETQ. The CDR3 runs to 14 residues. TCRdb keeps only in-frame clones here, not all; method: immunoSEQ multiplex PCR. The data hold fewer than 300,000 clones, with 84% observed a single time. This receptor was taken from a human donor in a cohort sampled during active COVID-19. Sequenced: peripheral blood. The chain uses TRBV5-1 and TRBJ1-4, with no clear D. CDR3 loop: CASSAEGVYEKLFF. CDR3 sequence (DNA): TGCGCCAGCAGCGCAGAAGGAGTGTATGAAAAACTGTTTTTT.